These 18 T cell receptor beta chains were all obtained from the same sample, sequenced in a study of monozygotic twins with cystic fibrosis. Profiling relied on immunoSEQ multiplex PCR, and the TCRdb table lists in-frame clones only, not all of them. The repertoire holds 13,000 to 15,000 clones, with 80% to 90% as singletons. Sequences were obtained from blood. These receptors all stem from a boy aged 5 to 17 with cystic fibrosis.

The genes are TRBV5-6 and TRBJ1-2; perhaps TRBD1 as D (6 bases). The CDR3 totals 13 residues. V lost 5 bases, J lost 6 bases, and 14 bases lay in between. Germline CDR1 is SGHDT and CDR2 is YYEEEE. DNA of the CDR3: TGTGCCAGCAGGCTACAGGGATCGGATGGCTACACCTTC. It is translated as CASRLQGSDGYTF.

The chain carries TRBV15 and TRBJ1-2; 7 positions match TRBD1. The CDR3 length is 15 residues. CDR1 is LNHNV and CDR2 is YYDKDF in the germline V gene (reference sequence). Germline trimming cut 1 base from V and 4 bases from J; bases unmatched to any gene: 6. CDR3 protein: CATSRVTGVSYGYTF. The CDR3 nucleotides are TGTGCCACCAGCAGAGTTACAGGGGTCTCCTATGGCTACACCTTC.

The chain joins TRBV5-1 to TRBJ2-5; 8 bases fit TRBD2. The CDR3 covers 15 residues. V dropped 4 bases and J dropped 5; count of bases not matched to a gene: 10. Germline CDR1 and CDR2: SGHRS and YFSETQ. The CDR3 sequence: CASSPNGGAGETQYF. DNA of the CDR3: TGCGCCAGCAGCCCCAACGGGGGGGCCGGGGAGACCCAGTACTTC.

The chain is built from TRBV5-1 and TRBJ1-2, with D hard to call. The CDR3 length is 13 residues. Germline assignment: CDR1 SGHRS and CDR2 YFSETQ. V was trimmed by 0 bases and J by 3 bases, leaving 6 bases between them. CDR3 in amino acids: CASSLDRYYGYTF. The CDR3 nucleotides are TGCGCCAGCAGCTTGGACCGATACTATGGCTACACCTTC.

The chain uses TRBV18 and TRBJ1-2, with TRBD1 as a possible D gene (5 bases). Germline CDR1 KGHSH, CDR2 LQKENI. The ends were cut back, 2 bases at V and 5 bases at J, with 12 bases in the middle. The CDR3 consists of 14 residues. The CDR3 DNA is TGTGCCAGCTCACCAGGTTCAGGGTGGTATGGCTACACCTTC. Amino acids: CASSPGSGWYGYTF.

The chain employs TRBV7-6 and TRBJ2-7; TRBD1 is a possible D gene (5 bases). In germline, CDR1 is SGHVS, CDR2 FNYEAQ. V was clipped by 4 bases and J by 1 base, with 11 bases between them. The CDR3 is 14 amino acids. The CDR3: CASSSVTESYEQYF. CDR3 in DNA: TGTGCCAGCAGCTCGGTGACAGAATCCTACGAGCAGTACTTC.

The chain has TRBV5-1 and TRBJ2-7; D not resolved. Trimming stripped 4 bases from V and 0 bases from J, with 17 bases between. Germline CDR1 and CDR2: SGHRS and YFSETQ. The CDR3 runs 16 residues. CDR3 amino acids: CASSPYRTISSYEQYF. DNA of the CDR3: TGCGCCAGCAGCCCTTACCGGACGATTAGCTCCTACGAGCAGTACTTC.

This chain links TRBV9 with TRBJ2-3; maybe TRBD1 (5 bases). V dropped 1 base and J dropped 3 bases, with 12 bases sitting between them. CDR3 length: 15 amino acids. CDR1 SGDLS and CDR2 YYNGEE come from the germline V gene. The CDR3 region is CASSVWGQQTDTQYF. In DNA, the CDR3 is TGTGCCAGCAGCGTATGGGGCCAGCAGACAGATACGCAGTATTTT.

The chain has TRBV9 and TRBJ2-2; 7 bases align to TRBD1. The CDR3 runs to 17 residues. V shed 4 bases, J shed 7 bases, and the junction held 16 bases outside the gene matches. Germline values: CDR1 SGDLS, CDR2 YYNGEE. CDR3 loop: CASSPEGPTGWVGELFF. The CDR3 region has the DNA TGTGCCAGCAGCCCCGAGGGTCCGACAGGGTGGGTCGGGGAGCTGTTTTTT.

This chain connects TRBV18 to TRBJ1-1; D uncertain. In germline, CDR1 is KGHSH, CDR2 LQKENI. The CDR3 contains 13 residues. Between the trimmed V and J ends, which lost 2 bases and 2 bases, there was a span of 6 bases. CDR3 nucleotide sequence: TGTGCCAGCTCACCAGCGACCAACACTGAAGCTTTCTTT. Protein: CASSPATNTEAFF.

The chain joins TRBV5-1 to TRBJ2-1, with 7 bases identical to TRBD1. Germline V CDR1 and CDR2: SGHRS, YFSETQ. The ends lost 4 bases at V and 4 bases at J; junction bases unmatched: 2. The CDR3 length is 13 residues. The CDR3, as DNA: TGCGCCAGCAGCGGGACAGTTTACAATGAGCAGTTCTTC. Protein sequence: CASSGTVYNEQFF.

This clone was detected only once. The CDR3 DNA reads TGTGCCAGCAGTCCCGGACTAGCGGGAGATACGCAGTATTTT. Its translation: CASSPGLAGDTQYF. The V gene is TRBV6-1, the J gene TRBJ2-3; 11 nucleotides align to TRBD2. CDR1 is MNHNS and CDR2 is SASEGT in the germline V gene. This CDR3 has 14 residues. The junction had 3 bases not matched to a gene; V was cut back by 5 bases and J by 5 bases.

The rearrangement uses TRBV7-9 and TRBJ1-2; 8 bases line up with TRBD1. Germline CDR1 SEHNR, CDR2 FQNEAQ (reference sequence). The J segment lost 7 bases and the V segment lost 5 bases, leaving 6 bases of the junction unmatched. CDR3 length: 13 residues. CDR3 DNA sequence: TGTGCCAGCAGCGGGGGACAGGCTTTTGGCTACACCTTC. Its protein is CASSGGQAFGYTF.

The chain employs TRBV7-8 and TRBJ2-7; no reliable D call. CDR3 length equals 13 residues. V shed 5 bases and J shed 1 base, with 9 bases lying between them. The germline V gene encodes CDR1 SGHVS and CDR2 FQNEAQ. The CDR3 reads CASSPLNSYEQYF. Here the CDR3 DNA reads TGTGCCAGCAGCCCCCTTAATTCCTACGAGCAGTACTTC.

This rearrangement joins TRBV5-1 to TRBJ2-2; 7 bases agree with TRBD2. The CDR3 consists of 16 residues. Germline loops: CDR1 SGHRS, CDR2 YFSETQ. V lost 9 bases to trimming and J lost 0 bases; unmatched junction nucleotides: 11. The CDR3 bases are TGCGCCACAAGGGGCGGGGGAGTGACGAACACCGGGGAGCTGTTTTTT. It specifies CATRGGGVTNTGELFF.

The gene calls are TRBV10-3 and TRBJ2-1, with TRBD2 matching over 13 bases. With 10 bases clipped from V and 2 bases from J, the junction kept 14 bases outside the gene matches. Germline CDR1 is ENHRY and CDR2 is SYGVKD. The CDR3 contains 18 residues. This CDR3 reads CASRLAGGFSATYNEQFF. CDR3 coding DNA: TGTGCCAGTAGACTAGCGGGGGGCTTTTCGGCCACCTACAATGAGCAGTTCTTC.

The genes are TRBV5-1 and TRBJ1-1; TRBD1 might be the D (5 bases). Trimming shortened V by 1 base and J by 0 bases, and 13 bases separated the two germline ends. Germline lookup yields CDR1 SGHRS and CDR2 YFSETQ. The CDR3 length is 16 residues. CDR3: CASSLKDNRLNTEAFF. The CDR3, as DNA: TGCGCCAGCAGCTTGAAGGACAACCGGTTGAACACTGAAGCTTTCTTT.

This rearrangement joins TRBV5-4 to TRBJ2-5; D possibly matches TRBD1 or TRBD2 (5 bases each). The CDR3 runs to 14 residues. The V gene lost 2 bases and the J gene lost 1 base, with 9 bases spanning the gap. The germline gives CDR1 SGHNT, CDR2 YYREEE (reference sequence). The CDR3 sequence is CASSFTGTQETQYF. The CDR3 coding sequence is TGTGCCAGCAGCTTCACCGGGACCCAAGAGACCCAGTACTTC. The entire variable domain, with the rest obtained from reference TRBV5-4 and TRBJ2-5, is as follows: ETGVTQSPTHLIKTRGQQVTLRCSSQSGHNTVSWYQQALGQGPQFIFQYYREEENGRGNFPPRFSGLQFPNYSSELNVNALELDDSALYLCASSFTGTQETQYFGPGTRLLVL.